This section outlines one T cell receptor beta chain sequence together with its context. TCRdb processed the 5' RACE reads anew with MiXCR; each CDR3 protein has one entry. Among 120,000 or so distinct CDR3 sequences, around 15% were seen once, and the ten largest hold approximately 43%. The data originate from a study of T cells after yellow fever vaccination. The CDR3 is 14 amino acids. The V gene lost 4 bases and the J gene lost 7 bases, with 17 bases spanning the gap. Germline V gene lookup returns CDR1 SEHNR and CDR2 FQNEAQ (reference sequence). The chain links TRBV7-9 to TRBJ2-7; no reliable D call. The receptor comes from a man aged 18-30 years who received the YFV17D yellow fever vaccine. The sequenced sample was CD8+ T cells sorted from PBMCs, obtained 5 days after the yellow fever booster vaccination. The DNA of the CDR3 is TGTGCCAGCAGCTCTAGTGCGGAATTTAGGGAGCAGTACTTC. Residues: CASSSSAEFREQYF.